Following are 7 T cell receptor beta chains from one sample sequenced in a study of cytomegalovirus exposure and HLA in healthy donors. The study ran its PCR with 60 Vbeta and 13 Jbeta primers. TCRdb's table, derived via immunoSEQ multiplex PCR, lists solely in-frame clones and lacks some. The sample has fewer than 250,000 clones; around 76% are singletons. Sequencing input: PBMCs. All receptors derive from a man aged 40-49 years in good health and CMV-seropositive.

The V gene is TRBV15, the J gene TRBJ2-2, with D tentatively TRBD1 (6 bases). The CDR3 is 15 amino acids. Trimming shortened V by 6 bases and J by 4 bases, and 15 bases separated the two germline ends. Germline CDR1 reads LNHNV; CDR2 reads YYDKDF (reference sequence). This CDR3 reads CATSPGKDSTGELFF. The DNA of the CDR3 is TGTGCCACCAGTCCAGGGAAGGACAGCACCGGGGAGCTGTTTTTT.

The chain links TRBV6-6 to TRBJ2-7, with TRBD2 identical over 10 bases. CDR1 is MNHNY, CDR2 SVGAGI, per germline (reference sequence). The CDR3 is 16 residues long. Germline trimming cut 2 bases from V and 4 bases from J; bases unmatched to any gene: 8. Written as DNA, the CDR3 is TGTGCCAGCAGTTACAAAGCGGGGGGGCCTAAATACGAGCAGTACTTC. It specifies CASSYKAGGPKYEQYF.

The chain couples TRBV29-1 to TRBJ1-2; perhaps TRBD1 as D (6 bases). V gave up 2 bases and J gave up 7 bases, with 11 bases separating them. The length of the CDR3 is 12 residues. Looked up from germline, CDR1 is SQVTM and CDR2 is ANQGSEA. CDR3 protein: CSVERDRPGYTF. The CDR3 DNA reads as TGCAGCGTTGAAAGAGACAGGCCTGGCTACACCTTC.

This clone turned up a few times. This sequence joins TRBV6-5 and TRBJ2-2, with D hard to call. Trimming shortened V by 7 bases and J by 0 bases, and 9 bases separated the two germline ends. Germline values: CDR1 MNHEY, CDR2 SVGAGI. CDR3 length equals 14 residues. DNA of the CDR3: TGTGCCAGCAAACGGTTTTCGAACACCGGGGAGCTGTTTTTT. It is translated as CASKRFSNTGELFF.

About this clone: A read error may account for a junction end that differs from germline. The chain recombines TRBV25-1 with TRBJ2-3; D not certain. Germline assignment: CDR1 MGHDK and CDR2 SYGVNS. The CDR3 is 17 amino acids. The chain's CDR3 is CAGSEWKVAAPPDTQYF. The CDR3 DNA reads as TGTGCCGGCAGTGAATGGAAGGTAGCAGCTCCGCCAGATACGCAGTATTTT.

This clone has more than one count but fewer than ten. The J gene is TRBJ1-2, the V gene TRBV6-6; no reliable D call. Germline CDR1 MNHNY, CDR2 SVGAGI (reference sequence). The V gene lost 2 bases and the J gene lost 7 bases, with 17 bases spanning the gap. This CDR3 is 15 amino acids long. CDR3 bases: TGTGCCAGCAGTTACGAATCCCGGGGTCTGAGTGGCTACACCTTC. Protein product: CASSYESRGLSGYTF.

This clone showed up just a few times. The gene calls are TRBV7-9 and TRBJ2-1, with 11 bases lining up with TRBD2. The junction had 12 bases not matched to a gene; V was cut back by 2 bases and J by 9 bases. The CDR3 length is 17 residues. Germline lookup yields CDR1 SEHNR and CDR2 FQNEAQ (reference sequence). The CDR3 here is CASSLPGLAGGGGEQFF. The CDR3 DNA follows: TGTGCCAGCAGCTTACCTGGACTAGCGGGCGGGGGGGGTGAGCAGTTCTTC. Based on the CDR3 plus reference TRBV7-9 and TRBJ2-1, the full variable domain is DTGVSQNPRHKITKRGQNVTFRCDPISEHNRLYWYRQTLGQGPEFLTYFQNEAQLEKSRLLSDRFSAERPKGSFSTLEIQRTEQGDSAMYLCASSLPGLAGGGGEQFFGPGTRLTVL.